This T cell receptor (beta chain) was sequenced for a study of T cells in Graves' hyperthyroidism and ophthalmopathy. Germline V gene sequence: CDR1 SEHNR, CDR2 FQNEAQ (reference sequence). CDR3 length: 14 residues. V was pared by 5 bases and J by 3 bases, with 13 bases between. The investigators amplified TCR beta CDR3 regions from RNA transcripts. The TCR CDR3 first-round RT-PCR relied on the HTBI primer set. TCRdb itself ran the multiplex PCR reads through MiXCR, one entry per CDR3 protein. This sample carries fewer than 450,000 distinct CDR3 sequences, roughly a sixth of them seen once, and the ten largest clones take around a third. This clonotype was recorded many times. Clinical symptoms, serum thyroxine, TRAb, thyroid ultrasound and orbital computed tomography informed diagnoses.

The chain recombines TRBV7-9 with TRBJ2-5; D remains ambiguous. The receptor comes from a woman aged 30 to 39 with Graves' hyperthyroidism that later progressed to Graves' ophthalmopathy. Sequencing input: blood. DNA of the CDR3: TGTGCCAGCAGCCGCGTTAACCTAGAAGAGACCCAGTACTTC. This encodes CASSRVNLEETQYF. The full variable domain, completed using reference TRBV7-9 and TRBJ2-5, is DTGVSQNPRHKITKRGQNVTFRCDPISEHNRLYWYRQTLGQGPEFLTYFQNEAQLEKSRLLSDRFSAERPKGSFSTLEIQRTEQGDSAMYLCASSRVNLEETQYFGPGTRLLVL.